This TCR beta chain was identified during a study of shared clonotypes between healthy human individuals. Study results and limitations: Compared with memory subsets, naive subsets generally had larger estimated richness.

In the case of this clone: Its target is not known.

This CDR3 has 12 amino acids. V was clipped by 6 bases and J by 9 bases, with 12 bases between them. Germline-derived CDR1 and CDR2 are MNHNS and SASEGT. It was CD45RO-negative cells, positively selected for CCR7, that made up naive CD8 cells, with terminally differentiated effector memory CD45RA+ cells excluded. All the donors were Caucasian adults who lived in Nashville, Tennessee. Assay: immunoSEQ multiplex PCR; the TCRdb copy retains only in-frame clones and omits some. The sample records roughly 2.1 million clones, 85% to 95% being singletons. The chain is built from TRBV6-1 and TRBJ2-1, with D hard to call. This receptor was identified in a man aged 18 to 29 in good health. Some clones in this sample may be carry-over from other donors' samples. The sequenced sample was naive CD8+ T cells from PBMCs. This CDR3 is CASSSIRIEQFF. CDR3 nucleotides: TGTGCCAGCAGCTCAATCAGGATTGAGCAGTTCTTC.